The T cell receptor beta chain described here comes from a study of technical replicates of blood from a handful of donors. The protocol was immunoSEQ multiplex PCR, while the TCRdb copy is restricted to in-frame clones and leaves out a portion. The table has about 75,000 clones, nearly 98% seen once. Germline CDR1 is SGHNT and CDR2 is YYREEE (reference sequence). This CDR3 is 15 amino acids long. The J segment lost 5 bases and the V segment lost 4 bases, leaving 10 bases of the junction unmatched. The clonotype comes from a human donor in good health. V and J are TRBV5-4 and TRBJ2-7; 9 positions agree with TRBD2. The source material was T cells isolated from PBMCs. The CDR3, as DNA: TGTGCCAGCAGCCCAAGCGGGACTAGCTGGAACGAGCAGTACTTC. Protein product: CASSPSGTSWNEQYF.